This passage covers 25 T cell receptor beta chains from one sample sequenced in a study of STAT5B mutations in CD4+ large granular lymphocyte leukemia (dated by TCRdb to the early 2020s). Library prep was done by the immunoSEQ multiplex PCR assay. The source is immuneACCESS, and TCRdb retained only in-frame sequences with V and J called. Part of the clones is not carried over; for the studies checked, unresolved V genes explain less than half of this, and the remainder is unexplained. The sample table shows about 30,000 clones, and approximately 80% are seen once. The ten largest clones capture 2.1% of the sample. Sequencing input: CD4+ T cells from blood buffy coats. The receptor set was obtained from a human donor in good health.

The chain's CDR3 is CASSLVSGGTRLGQQYF. As DNA, the CDR3 is TGTGCCAGCAGCTTAGTATCTGGCGGGACAAGGTTAGGGCAGCAGTACTTC. The chain is built from TRBV11-2 and TRBJ2-7; tentatively, D is TRBD1 or TRBD2 (6 bases each). The CDR3 runs to 17 residues. Trimming took off 1 base at V and 8 bases at J, with 24 bases between the two ends. The germline V gene encodes CDR1 SGHAT and CDR2 FQNNGV. Full variable domain (missing parts from reference TRBV11-2 and TRBJ2-7): EAGVAQSPRYKIIEKRQSVAFWCNPISGHATLYWYQQILGQGPKLLIQFQNNGVVDDSQLPKDRFSAERLKGVDSTLKIQPAKLEDSAVYLCASSLVSGGTRLGQQYFGPGTRLTVT.

The chain is built from TRBV5-4 and TRBJ2-3; tentatively, D is TRBD1 or TRBD2 (5 bases each). Germline values: CDR1 SGHNT, CDR2 YYREEE (reference sequence). V lost 3 bases and J lost 4, with 15 bases in between. CDR3 length: 15 residues. For the CDR3, the DNA is TGTGCCAGCAGCTCCGGAGGCCTAGGGGCAGATACGCAGTATTTT. It specifies CASSSGGLGADTQYF.

This clone was counted only a few times. The chain has TRBV4-2 and TRBJ1-6, with 8 bases lining up with TRBD1. The ends lost 5 bases at V and 8 bases at J; junction bases unmatched: 8. Germline CDR1 reads LGHNA; CDR2 reads YNFKEQ. This CDR3 has 15 residues. DNA of the CDR3: TGTGCCAGCAGCACATCAACAGGGGGGGATTCACCCCTCCACTTT. It is translated as CASSTSTGGDSPLHF.

The genes are TRBV19 and TRBJ1-2; 9 bases align to TRBD1. This CDR3 contains 20 residues. Germline CDR1 is LNHDA and CDR2 is SQIVND (reference sequence). After removal of 1 base from V and 6 bases from J, the junction contained 21 bases not matched to a gene. CDR3 coding DNA: TGTGCCAGTAGTATAGGAAGAATACAGGGGGCTCTTTCGAAAGCGGATGGCTACACCTTC. This encodes CASSIGRIQGALSKADGYTF.

The chain couples TRBV7-2 to TRBJ2-3; possible D gene TRBD2, 5 bases. The V and J ends lost 5 bases and 1 base respectively, with 7 bases between them. The CDR3 runs to 13 residues. Germline V lookup: CDR1 SGHTA, CDR2 FQGNSA. This CDR3 reads CASSRRGTDTQYF. In DNA, the CDR3 is TGTGCCAGCAGCCGGCGGGGCACAGATACGCAGTATTTT.

CDR3 in DNA: TGTGCCAGCAGTGGGCTAGGCGACAAGTCCTACAATGAGCAGTTCTTC. Amino acid sequence: CASSGLGDKSYNEQFF. The genes are TRBV27 and TRBJ2-1; no reliable D call. Trimming left V 5 bases short and J 1 base short, with 15 bases between. The V gene's germline CDR1 is MNHEY and CDR2 SMNVEV (reference sequence). This CDR3 contains 16 residues.

The rearrangement uses TRBV10-3 and TRBJ2-1, with 8 nucleotides matching TRBD1. V shed 4 bases, J shed 9 bases, and the junction held 8 bases outside the gene matches. The length of the CDR3 is 14 residues. CDR1 and CDR2 (germline): ENHRY, SYGVKD. DNA for the CDR3: TGTGCCATCAGTGGTGTCGGACAGGGACCTGAGCAGTTCTTC. Its protein product is CAISGVGQGPEQFF.

Here the CDR3 reads CASSLGDRDAGELFF. The CDR3, as DNA: TGTGCCAGCAGCTTGGGGGACAGGGATGCCGGGGAGCTGTTTTTT. J is TRBJ2-2 and V is TRBV5-4, with 9 bases identical to TRBD1. The CDR3 contains 15 residues. Per germline, CDR1 SGHNT and CDR2 YYREEE (reference sequence). V shed 0 bases and J 6 bases; nucleotides not matched to a gene: 3. The entire variable domain, with the rest obtained from reference TRBV5-4 and TRBJ2-2, is as follows: ETGVTQSPTHLIKTRGQQVTLRCSSQSGHNTVSWYQQALGQGPQFIFQYYREEENGRGNFPPRFSGLQFPNYSSELNVNALELDDSALYLCASSLGDRDAGELFFGEGSRLTVL.

V gene TRBV27 combines with J gene TRBJ1-3; TRBD1 might be the D (5 bases). The CDR3 totals 16 residues. Deletions cut 4 bases from V and 1 base from J, with 14 bases between. Germline loops: CDR1 MNHEY, CDR2 SMNVEV (reference sequence). CDR3 sequence (DNA): TGTGCCAGCAGTTCGGCCGTCGACAGTTCTGGAAACACCATATATTTT. This sequence encodes CASSSAVDSSGNTIYF.

The table lists this clone with a few counts. This rearrangement joins TRBV5-8 to TRBJ1-1, with TRBD1 as a possible D gene (6 bases). The CDR3 contains 15 residues. Per the germline V gene, CDR1 is SGHTS and CDR2 is YDEGEE. The V end lost 2 bases, the J end lost 6 bases, and 17 bases lay between the germline ends. The CDR3 protein is CASSFVSGDRAEAFF. The CDR3 coding sequence is TGTGCCAGCAGCTTCGTGTCAGGGGATCGCGCTGAAGCTTTCTTT.

This rearrangement joins TRBV5-1 to TRBJ2-1, with 16 nucleotides matching TRBD2. The J segment lost 1 base and the V segment lost 1 base, leaving 5 bases of the junction unmatched. Germline values: CDR1 SGHRS, CDR2 YFSETQ. The CDR3 runs 19 residues. CDR3 sequence: CASSLSGTSGGASYNEQFF. CDR3 coding DNA: TGCGCCAGCAGCTTGTCCGGGACTAGCGGGGGGGCATCCTACAATGAGCAGTTCTTC.

The J gene is TRBJ2-3, the V gene TRBV6-5; D call uncertain. The CDR3 covers 13 residues. V lost 2 bases, J lost 2 bases, and 5 bases lay in between. The germline CDR1 and CDR2 sequences are MNHEY and SVGAGI. The CDR3 here is CASSYTSTDTQYF. The CDR3 DNA sequence: TGTGCCAGCAGTTACACTTCCACAGATACGCAGTATTTT.

This clone was found a few times. The V gene is TRBV6-5, the J gene TRBJ1-2; D uncertain. Per the germline V gene, CDR1 is MNHEY and CDR2 is SVGAGI. The CDR3 has 13 amino acids. V lost 2 bases to trimming and J lost 1 base, with 5 bases between them. The CDR3 DNA sequence: TGTGCCAGCAGTTACCAGGTTAACTATGGCTACACCTTC. It is translated as CASSYQVNYGYTF.

The gene calls are TRBV6-1 and TRBJ2-7; the D gene could be TRBD1 or TRBD2 (5 bases each). From germline, CDR1 is MNHNS and CDR2 SASEGT. The CDR3 contains 14 residues. V was shortened by 4 bases and J by 4 bases, with 14 bases between the two germline ends. The DNA of the CDR3 is TGTGCCAGCAGTGTGTCTCGGGGCTTTTACGAGCAGTACTTC. The encoded protein is CASSVSRGFYEQYF.

The V call is TRBV1, the J call TRBJ1-4; the D call TRBD1 from the table was never checked on the DNA. TRBV1 is assigned pseudogene status. This CDR3 has 14 residues. The CDR3 DNA reads TGCACCAGCAGCCACAAAGGGGGTAATGAAAAACTGTTTTTT. Amino acid sequence: CTSSHKGGNEKLFF.

The gene calls are TRBV10-3 and TRBJ2-1; TRBD2 matches at 7 bases. The V segment lost 4 bases and the J segment 5 bases; nucleotides outside the gene matches: 5. The CDR3 covers 14 residues. From germline, CDR1 is ENHRY and CDR2 SYGVKD. The CDR3 protein is CAISATSTNNEQFF. CDR3 DNA: TGTGCCATCAGTGCGACTAGCACCAACAATGAGCAGTTCTTC.

V usage is TRBV19 and J usage is TRBJ2-2; 8 nucleotides align to TRBD2. With V trimmed by 7 bases and J by 0 bases, 7 bases remained unmatched. Germline CDR1 is LNHDA and CDR2 is SQIVND (reference sequence). The CDR3 runs 16 residues. The CDR3 DNA follows: TGTGCCAGTACTATCAGAGCGGGGGCGAACACCGGGGAGCTGTTTTTT. Translating it yields CASTIRAGANTGELFF.

The chain is built from TRBV27 and TRBJ2-5, with TRBD2 matching over 8 bases. Looked up from germline, CDR1 is MNHEY and CDR2 is SMNVEV (reference sequence). V dropped 6 bases and J dropped 5; count of bases not matched to a gene: 11. This CDR3 has 15 amino acids. The CDR3 bases are TGTGCCAGCAGAACCGGGACTAGGGGTGAGGAGACCCAGTACTTC. Protein: CASRTGTRGEETQYF.

This chain uses TRBV28 with TRBJ2-7; perhaps TRBD1 as D (6 bases). The CDR3 loop spans 14 amino acids. The V gene lost 8 bases and the J gene lost 2 bases, with 16 bases spanning the gap. The germline V gene encodes CDR1 MDHEN and CDR2 SYDVKM. The CDR3 nucleotides read TGTGCCAGCGCTGGGACATCGGTTCCCTACGAGCAGTACTTC. It codes for CASAGTSVPYEQYF.

This clone has a handful of counts. This chain links TRBV7-2 with TRBJ1-2; the D is unclear. The CDR3 length is 14 residues. Germline loops: CDR1 SGHTA, CDR2 FQGNSA. With 5 bases removed from V and 4 bases from J, the gap between germline ends came to 14 bases. CDR3 sequence: CASSPSVTFYGYTF. CDR3 nucleotide sequence: TGTGCCAGCAGCCCCTCTGTGACCTTCTATGGCTACACCTTC.

This clone was recorded only once. The rearrangement links TRBV2 to TRBJ1-6; no firm D call. V lost 5 bases and J 2 bases, leaving 10 bases between the germline ends. The germline V gene has CDR1 SNHLY and CDR2 FYNNEI. This CDR3 has 15 amino acids. The CDR3 DNA reads as TGTGCCAGCAGTTCCACATGGCCCTATAATTCACCCCTCCACTTT. Encoded protein: CASSSTWPYNSPLHF.

This clone was seen once. V is TRBV6-1 and J is TRBJ2-4, with a possible D match to TRBD2 (5 bases). Per the germline V gene, CDR1 is MNHNS and CDR2 is SASEGT. V lost 7 bases and J lost 2, with 12 bases in between. CDR3 length: 14 amino acids. The CDR3 DNA reads as TGTGCCAGCACTCCCACGGGAACCAAAAACATTCAGTACTTC. Protein sequence: CASTPTGTKNIQYF.

The chain employs TRBV5-1 and TRBJ1-1; D unresolved. V lost 2 bases to trimming and J lost 2 bases, with 7 bases between them. CDR1 and CDR2 from the germline V gene are SGHRS and YFSETQ. The CDR3 is 13 residues long. CDR3 loop: CASSFRLNTEAFF. The CDR3 DNA follows: TGCGCCAGCAGCTTTCGATTAAACACTGAAGCTTTCTTT.

Written as DNA, the CDR3 is TGTGCCAGCAGCCCCAGTACGGTCTCTGGGGCCAACGTCCTGACTTTC. Its translation: CASSPSTVSGANVLTF. This chain uses TRBV9 with TRBJ2-6; no reliable D call. CDR1 is SGDLS and CDR2 is YYNGEE in the germline V gene. This CDR3 is built from 16 residues. V was cut by 4 bases and J by 0 bases, with 11 bases left in between.

This clone qualifies as medium-sized. The rearrangement links TRBV7-3 to TRBJ2-3; 9 positions agree with TRBD1. The V gene's germline CDR1 is SGHTA and CDR2 FQGTGA. V shed 5 bases and J 2 bases; nucleotides not matched to a gene: 5. This CDR3 has 15 amino acids. CDR3 DNA sequence: TGTGCCAGCAGCGCCGGACAGGGGAACACAGATACGCAGTATTTT. It encodes CASSAGQGNTDTQYF. The complete variable domain, with remaining parts taken from reference TRBV7-3 and TRBJ2-3, reads GAGVSQTPSNKVTEKGKYVELRCDPISGHTALYWYRQSLGQGPEFLIYFQGTGAADDSGLPNDRFFAVRPEGSVSTLKIQRTERGDSAVYLCASSAGQGNTDTQYFGPGTRLTVL.